This T cell receptor (beta chain) appears in the sequencing data of a study of memory CD4+ T cells and cytomegalovirus serostatus (dated by TCRdb to the late 2010s). As for the study more broadly: The roughly 35 healthy Belgian adults in the cohort included 9 who were CMV seropositive and about 24 who were CMV seronegative. CD4+ memory TCRbeta repertoires of a Belgian cohort with known cytomegalovirus serostatus were sequenced in order to replicate a published TCR-based CMV serostatus classifier. Study-wide conclusions, independent of this receptor: CMV serostatus prediction reached a median bootstrapped AUC of roughly 0.95 with the original framework and 0.9 to 0.93 with a US-trained random forest. The original-framework classifier achieved a median bootstrapped AUC of around 0.95 with a 95% CI of 0.76-1.00 on the Belgian cohort. The results were interpreted as suggesting that the CMV-associated TCR signature is largely present in the CD4+ memory repertoire. Of fewer than 200 previously reported CMV-associated TCRbeta sequences, some 73 appeared in the CD4+ memory repertoires, each in one to five individuals. Only CD4+CD45RO+ memory cells were sequenced, in contrast to the original study, which included naive and memory CD4+ and CD8+ populations.

A FACSAria II was used to sort memory CD4+ T cells, defined as single viable CD3+CD4+CD8-CD45RO+ cells. CMV serostatus was determined with a Roche Elecsys assay detecting serum IgG against CMV pp150, pp28, p38 and p52. Following thawing, total CD4+ T cells were enriched through positive selection using CD4 magnetic microbeads. The samples came from a different study that was designed specifically to examine the CD4+ T cell memory repertoire. Peripheral blood mononuclear cells were isolated and cryopreserved according to standard operating procedures, and serum was kept at -80 degrees C. The staining used CD3-PerCP (BW264/56), CD4-APC (RPA-T4), CD45RO-PE (UCHT1) and CD8-Pacific Orange (3B5) antibodies, and Sytox blue was used to exclude non-viable cells. Comments on this clone: Its binding antigen is unknown. Base qualities are missing; no much larger clone stands one base away.

V loses 0 bases at its end and J loses 7 bases; junction bases beyond the gene matches: 11. CDR1 and CDR2 are drawn from the germline V gene: SGHTA, FQGNSA. The CDR3 sequence holds 16 residues, the cysteine and phenylalanine included. Of all the DNA, just the CDR3 is kept, 48 bases in frame from base 1. The Quick-DNA Microprep Kit was used to extract genomic DNA from the sorted cells. Amplification of TCRbeta DNA was done with the immunoSEQ hsTCRbeta kit, following the protocol from the manufacturer. TCRbeta libraries were sequenced on an Illumina MiSeq instrument. The original methods were these. Once out-of-frame sequences had been removed, approximately 2,000,000 distinct TCRbeta sequences were left, which works out to an average of approximately 63,000 per individual. Each individual was scored by the count of over 150 previously reported CMV-associated TCRbeta sequences and the total productive distinct TCRbeta count. A beta-binomial model was reimplemented in Python, and scikit-learn random forests with default parameters were trained on US cohort data. Classifier performance on the Belgian cohort was reported as the median AUC with percentile confidence intervals calculated over 10,000 bootstrap iterations. The immuneACCESS repertoire file appears here via TCRdb, limited to in-frame rearrangements. These files lack a portion of the clones; in checked studies, under half of the deficit traces to unresolved V genes, and the cause of the others is not known. From that table come the V and J calls and clone size; the DNA was used to work out D and trimming. The sample includes tens of thousands of clones, with about 70% observed a single time. The biggest ten clones account for over 2% of the sample.

The sequenced sample was memory CD4+ T cells from blood. The V and J genes are TRBV7-2 and TRBJ1-1, with 7 bases in between that match TRBD1. The receptor comes from an adult in good health and CMV-seropositive. The CDR3 protein is CASSLAGGGGLREAFF. The DNA sequence is given as TGTGCCAGCAGCTTAGCAGGGGGCGGCGGATTACGTGAAGCTTTCTTT.